The sequence of this TCR beta chain was determined in a study of blood T cells in healthy people across ages. Study-level findings and limits: Possibly confounding the expanded clonotype changes was the fact that donor CMV status was unknown. Percentage of naive T cells showed a strong correlation with TCR beta diversity.

Primed by a sample-barcoded 5' primer and a J-beta primer mix, a second PCR proceeded for roughly 6 to 12 cycles. Every cDNA molecule carried a tag from a template-switch adaptor bearing 12 random nucleotides. MiXCR was run by TCRdb on the 5' RACE reads, yielding one entry per CDR3 protein. The sample contains more than 800,000 distinct CDR3 sequences, roughly 26% of which appear only once. Points on this clonotype: Its specificity is not known.

This CDR3 region has 15 residues. From germline, CDR1 is SGHRS and CDR2 YFSETQ. Sample: blood. J is TRBJ2-1 and V is TRBV5-1; perhaps TRBD2 as D (5 bases). The J call could be wrong; TRBJ2-7 is a better fit for the DNA end. This receptor was obtained from a woman of 80 years or more in good health. The CDR3 DNA reads TGCGCCAGCAGCTTGTGGCCTAGCCATAACAATGAGCAGTACTTC. This codes for CASSLWPSHNNEQYF.